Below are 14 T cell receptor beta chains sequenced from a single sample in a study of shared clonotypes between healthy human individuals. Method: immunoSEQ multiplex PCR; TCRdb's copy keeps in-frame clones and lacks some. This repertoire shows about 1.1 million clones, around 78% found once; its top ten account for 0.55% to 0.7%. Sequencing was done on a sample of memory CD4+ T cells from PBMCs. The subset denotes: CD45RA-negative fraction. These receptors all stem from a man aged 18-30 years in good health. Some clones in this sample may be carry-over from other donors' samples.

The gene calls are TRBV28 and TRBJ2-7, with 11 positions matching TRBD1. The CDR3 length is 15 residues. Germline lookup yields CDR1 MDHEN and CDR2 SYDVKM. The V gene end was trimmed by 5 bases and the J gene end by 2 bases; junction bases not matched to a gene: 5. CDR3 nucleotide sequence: TGTGCCAGCAGTACCCGGACAGGGGGCCCCTACGAGCAGTACTTC. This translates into CASSTRTGGPYEQYF. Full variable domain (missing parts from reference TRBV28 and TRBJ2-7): DVKVTQSSRYLVKRTGEKVFLECVQDMDHENMFWYRQDPGLGLRLIYFSYDVKMKEKGDIPEGYSVSREKKERFSLILESASTNQTSMYLCASSTRTGGPYEQYFGPGTRLTVT.

CDR3 amino acids: CASLRGAGQPQHF. CDR3 nucleotides: TGTGCCAGCCTACGGGGGGCGGGACAGCCCCAGCATTTT. The chain has TRBV6-1 and TRBJ1-5; TRBD1 is a possible D gene (6 bases). The CDR3 covers 13 residues. Germline CDR1 reads MNHNS; CDR2 reads SASEGT. Trimming stripped 8 bases from V and 7 bases from J, with 15 bases between.

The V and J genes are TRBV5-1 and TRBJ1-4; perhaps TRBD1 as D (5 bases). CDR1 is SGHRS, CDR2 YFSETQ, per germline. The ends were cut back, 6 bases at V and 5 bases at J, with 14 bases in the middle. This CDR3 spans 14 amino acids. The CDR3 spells CASTRGTENEKLFF. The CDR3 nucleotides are TGCGCCAGCACCCGGGGGACGGAGAATGAAAAACTGTTTTTT. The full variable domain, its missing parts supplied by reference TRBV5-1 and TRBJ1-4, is KAGVTQTPRYLIKTRGQQVTLSCSPISGHRSVSWYQQTPGQGLQFLFEYFSETQRNKGNFPGRFSGRQFSNSRSEMNVSTLELGDSALYLCASTRGTENEKLFFGSGTQLSVL.

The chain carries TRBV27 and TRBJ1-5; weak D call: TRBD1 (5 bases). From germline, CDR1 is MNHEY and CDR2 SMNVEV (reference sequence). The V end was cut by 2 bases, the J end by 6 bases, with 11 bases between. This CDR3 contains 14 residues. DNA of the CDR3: TGTGCCAGCAGTTTAGCGGGGGGTAGTCAGCCCCAGCATTTT. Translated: CASSLAGGSQPQHF.

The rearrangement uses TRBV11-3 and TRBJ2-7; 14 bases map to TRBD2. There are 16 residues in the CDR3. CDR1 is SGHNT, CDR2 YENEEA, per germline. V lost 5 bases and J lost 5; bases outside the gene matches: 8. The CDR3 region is CASSIHGTSGRNEQYF. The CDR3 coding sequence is TGTGCCAGCAGCATACACGGGACTAGCGGGAGAAACGAGCAGTACTTC.

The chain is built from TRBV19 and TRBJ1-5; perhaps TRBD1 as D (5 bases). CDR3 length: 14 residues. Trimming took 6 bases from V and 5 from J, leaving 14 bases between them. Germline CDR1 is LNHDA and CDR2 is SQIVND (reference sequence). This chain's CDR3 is CASSLPQVYQPQHF. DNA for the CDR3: TGTGCCAGTAGCCTACCACAGGTTTATCAGCCCCAGCATTTT.

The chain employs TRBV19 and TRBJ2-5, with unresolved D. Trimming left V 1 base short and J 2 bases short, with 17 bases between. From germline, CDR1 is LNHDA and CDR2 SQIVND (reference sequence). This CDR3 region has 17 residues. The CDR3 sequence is CASSIGPQGIVQETQYF. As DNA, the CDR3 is TGTGCCAGTAGTATAGGTCCTCAAGGGATTGTGCAAGAGACCCAGTACTTC.

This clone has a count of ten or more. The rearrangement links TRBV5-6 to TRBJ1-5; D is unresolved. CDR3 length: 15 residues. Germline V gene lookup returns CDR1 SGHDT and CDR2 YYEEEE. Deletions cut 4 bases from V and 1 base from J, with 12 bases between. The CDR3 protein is CASSLFGSSNQPQHF. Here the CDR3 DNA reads TGTGCCAGCAGCCTATTTGGCAGCAGCAATCAGCCCCAGCATTTT.

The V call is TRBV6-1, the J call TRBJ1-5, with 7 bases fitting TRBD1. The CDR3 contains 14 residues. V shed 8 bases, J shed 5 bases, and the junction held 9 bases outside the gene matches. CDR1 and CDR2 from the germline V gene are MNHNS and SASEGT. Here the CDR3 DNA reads TGTGCCAGCGCTAGGGGGCCGATTTATCAGCCCCAGCATTTT. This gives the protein CASARGPIYQPQHF.

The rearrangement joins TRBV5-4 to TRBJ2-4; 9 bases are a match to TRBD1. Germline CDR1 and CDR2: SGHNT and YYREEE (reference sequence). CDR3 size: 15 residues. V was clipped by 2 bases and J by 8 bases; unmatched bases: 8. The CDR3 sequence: CASSLGGTGRDIQYF. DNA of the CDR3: TGTGCCAGCAGCTTAGGGGGGACAGGGAGAGACATTCAGTACTTC.

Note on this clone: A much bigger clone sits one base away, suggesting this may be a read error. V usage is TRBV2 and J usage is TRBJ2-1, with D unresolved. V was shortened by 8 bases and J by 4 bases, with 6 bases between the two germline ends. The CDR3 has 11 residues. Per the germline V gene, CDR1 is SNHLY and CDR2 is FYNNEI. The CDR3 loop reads CASQSYNEQFF. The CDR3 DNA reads TGTGCCAGCCAGAGTTACAATGAGCAGTTCTTC.

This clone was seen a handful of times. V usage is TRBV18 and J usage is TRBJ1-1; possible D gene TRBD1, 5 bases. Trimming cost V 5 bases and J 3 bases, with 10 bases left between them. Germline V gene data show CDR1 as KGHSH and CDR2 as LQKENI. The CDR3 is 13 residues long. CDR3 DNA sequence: TGTGCCAGCTCAGAGCAGGGTTACACTGAAGCTTTCTTT. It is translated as CASSEQGYTEAFF.

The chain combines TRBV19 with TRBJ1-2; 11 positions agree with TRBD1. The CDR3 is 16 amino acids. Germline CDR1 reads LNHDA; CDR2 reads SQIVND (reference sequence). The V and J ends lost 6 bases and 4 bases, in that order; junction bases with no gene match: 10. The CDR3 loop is CASSRDRGKSAYGYTF. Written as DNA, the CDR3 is TGTGCCAGTAGCAGGGACAGGGGGAAATCGGCCTATGGCTACACCTTC.

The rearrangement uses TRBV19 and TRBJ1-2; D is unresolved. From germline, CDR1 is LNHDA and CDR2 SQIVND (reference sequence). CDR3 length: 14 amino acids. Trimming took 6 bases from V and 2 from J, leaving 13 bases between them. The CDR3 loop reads CASREGSGNYGYTF. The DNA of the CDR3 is TGTGCCAGTAGAGAAGGTTCAGGAAACTATGGCTACACCTTC.